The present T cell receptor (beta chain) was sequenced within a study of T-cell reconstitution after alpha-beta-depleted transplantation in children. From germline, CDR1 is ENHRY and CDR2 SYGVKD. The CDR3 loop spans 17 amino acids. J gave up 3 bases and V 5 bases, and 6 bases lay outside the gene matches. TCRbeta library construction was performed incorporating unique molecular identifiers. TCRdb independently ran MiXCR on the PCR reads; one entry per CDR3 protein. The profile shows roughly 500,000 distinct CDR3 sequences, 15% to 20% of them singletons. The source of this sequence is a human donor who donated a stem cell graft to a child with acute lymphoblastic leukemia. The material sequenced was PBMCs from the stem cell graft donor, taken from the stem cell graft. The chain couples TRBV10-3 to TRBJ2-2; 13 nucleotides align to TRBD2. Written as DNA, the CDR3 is TGTGCCATCAGTCCTGGACTAGCGGGAGTTGACACCGGGGAGCTGTTTTTT. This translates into CAISPGLAGVDTGELFF.